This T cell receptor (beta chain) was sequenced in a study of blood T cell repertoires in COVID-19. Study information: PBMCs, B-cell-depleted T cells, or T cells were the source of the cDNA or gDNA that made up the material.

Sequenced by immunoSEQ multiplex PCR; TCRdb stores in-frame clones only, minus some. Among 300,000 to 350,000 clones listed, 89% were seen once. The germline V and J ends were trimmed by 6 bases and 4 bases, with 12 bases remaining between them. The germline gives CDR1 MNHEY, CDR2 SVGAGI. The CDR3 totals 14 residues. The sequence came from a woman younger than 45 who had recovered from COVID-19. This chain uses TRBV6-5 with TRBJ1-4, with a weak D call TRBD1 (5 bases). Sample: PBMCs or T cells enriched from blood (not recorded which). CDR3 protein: CASSLAGYNEKLFF. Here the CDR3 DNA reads TGTGCCAGCAGCCTCGCAGGGTATAATGAAAAACTGTTTTTT.